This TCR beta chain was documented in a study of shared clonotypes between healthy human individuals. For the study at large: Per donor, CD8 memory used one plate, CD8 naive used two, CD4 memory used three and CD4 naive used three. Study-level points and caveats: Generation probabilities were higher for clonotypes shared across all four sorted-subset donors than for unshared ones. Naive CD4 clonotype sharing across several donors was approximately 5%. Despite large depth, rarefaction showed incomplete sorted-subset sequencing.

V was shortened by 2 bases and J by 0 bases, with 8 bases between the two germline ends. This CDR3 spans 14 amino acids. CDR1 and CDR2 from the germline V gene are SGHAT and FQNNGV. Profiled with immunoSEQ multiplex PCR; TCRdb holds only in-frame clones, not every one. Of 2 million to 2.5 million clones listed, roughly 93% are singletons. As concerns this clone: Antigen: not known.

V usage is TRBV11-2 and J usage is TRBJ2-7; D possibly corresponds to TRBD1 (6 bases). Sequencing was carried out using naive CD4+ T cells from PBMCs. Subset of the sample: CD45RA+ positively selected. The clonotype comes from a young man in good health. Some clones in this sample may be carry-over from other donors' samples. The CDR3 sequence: CASSLYRASYEQYF. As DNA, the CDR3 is TGTGCCAGCAGCTTATACAGGGCCTCCTACGAGCAGTACTTC.